This T cell receptor beta chain was captured in a study of graft-versus-host responses after intestinal transplantation. The wider study: Induction with anti-thymocyte globulin, then tacrolimus and steroids for around three years, was given to all recipients.

Only in-frame clones appear in the TCRdb table, and some are missing; sequencing was by immunoSEQ multiplex PCR. The sample lists some 100,000 clones, roughly nine tenths seen once, with about 0.9% in the top ten. Study-wide results and limits: Recipient-marrow GvH clones were detected, some having first appeared in ileum or blood.

CDR1 is SGHRS and CDR2 is YFSETQ in the germline V gene. The V and J ends lost 7 bases and 4 bases respectively, with 16 bases between them. This CDR3 spans 14 amino acids. Worth noting for this clone: What it binds is not known.

This receptor was identified in a human donor who was the organ donor for an intestinal transplant. The sequences come from unstimulated CD4+ T cells sorted from spleen or lymph node cells, collected before transplant. The V gene is TRBV5-1, the J gene TRBJ2-3; perhaps TRBD2 as D (6 bases). The CDR3: CASRWGEMADTQYF. In DNA, the CDR3 is TGCGCCAGCCGATGGGGGGAGATGGCAGATACGCAGTATTTT.